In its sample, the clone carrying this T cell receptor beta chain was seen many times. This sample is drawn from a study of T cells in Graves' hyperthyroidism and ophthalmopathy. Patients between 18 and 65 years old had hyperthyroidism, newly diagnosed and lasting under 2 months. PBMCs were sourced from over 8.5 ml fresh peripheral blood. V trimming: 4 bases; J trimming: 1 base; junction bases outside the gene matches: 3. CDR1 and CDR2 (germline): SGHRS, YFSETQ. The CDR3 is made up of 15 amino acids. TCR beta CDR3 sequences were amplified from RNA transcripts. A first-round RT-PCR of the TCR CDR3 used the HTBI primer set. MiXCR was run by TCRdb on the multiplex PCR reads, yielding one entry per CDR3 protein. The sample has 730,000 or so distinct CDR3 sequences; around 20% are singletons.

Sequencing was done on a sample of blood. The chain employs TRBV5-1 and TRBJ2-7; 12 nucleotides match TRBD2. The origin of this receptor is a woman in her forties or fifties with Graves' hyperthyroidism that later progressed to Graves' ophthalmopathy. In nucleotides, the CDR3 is TGCGCCAGCAGCCGGACTAGCGGGGCGTCCTACGAGCAGTACTTC. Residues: CASSRTSGASYEQYF.